The 21 T cell receptor beta chains presented below share a single source sample, sequenced in a study of shared clonotypes between healthy human individuals. Method: immunoSEQ multiplex PCR; TCRdb's copy keeps in-frame clones and lacks some. The sample contains hundreds of thousands of clones, 73% of which appear only once. Material: memory CD4+ T cells sorted from blood. Subset defined: CD45RA-negative fraction. All receptors derive from a woman in her twenties or thirties in good health.

This sequence joins TRBV28 and TRBJ2-7; 11 bases map to TRBD2. Germline CDR1 and CDR2: MDHEN and SYDVKM. V was pared by 5 bases and J by 1 base, with 10 bases of the junction left unmatched. The CDR3 consists of 17 residues. DNA of the CDR3: TGTGCCAGCAGTCCCTATCTGACTAGCGGGAAGTCCTACGAGCAGTACTTC. Encoded protein: CASSPYLTSGKSYEQYF.

The rearrangement uses TRBV10-3 and TRBJ1-2; TRBD1 is a possible D gene (5 bases). Trimming took 7 bases from V and 8 from J, leaving 20 bases between them. Germline V gene lookup returns CDR1 ENHRY and CDR2 SYGVKD. The CDR3 spans 14 residues. The CDR3 coding sequence is TGTGCCATCAAGGATACGGGGCGAGGAGTCGGCTACACCTTC. Protein: CAIKDTGRGVGYTF.

This clone is a singleton in its sample. The chain uses TRBV6-5 and TRBJ1-3; D is undetermined. The CDR3 spans 13 residues. Trimming cost V 4 bases and J 3 bases, with 7 bases left between them. Germline assignment: CDR1 MNHEY and CDR2 SVGAGI. The CDR3 here is CASSWAVGNTIYF. CDR3 DNA: TGTGCCAGCAGTTGGGCTGTTGGAAACACCATATATTTT.

This clone was detected a few times. This likely reflects a read error, since a far larger clone is one base away. The chain has TRBV6-1 and TRBJ2-3; no clear D. Germline-derived CDR1 and CDR2 are MNHNS and SASEGT. V lost 5 bases, J lost 5 bases, and 5 bases lay in between. This CDR3 is 11 amino acids long. CDR3 bases: TGTGCCAGCAGTTACCGAGATACGCAGTATTTT. Amino acid sequence: CASSYRDTQYF.

The CDR3 region has the DNA TGTGCCATCAGTGCGGTAGCTAACACTGAAGCTTTCTTT. This codes for CAISAVANTEAFF. The rearrangement links TRBV10-3 to TRBJ1-1, with D hard to call. Germline V gives CDR1 ENHRY, CDR2 SYGVKD. The CDR3 extends over 13 amino acids. Trimming removed 4 bases at V and 2 bases at J, with 8 bases between.

This clone came up a few times. V gene TRBV27 combines with J gene TRBJ2-1; TRBD2 matches at 10 bases. The germline gives CDR1 MNHEY, CDR2 SMNVEV (reference sequence). V shed 9 bases, J shed 8 bases, and the junction held 10 bases outside the gene matches. This CDR3 region has 14 residues. CDR3 nucleotides: TGTGCCAGTTCTCGAGTAGCGGGAGGCCATGAGCAGTTCTTC. Amino acids: CASSRVAGGHEQFF.

The chain combines TRBV12-5 with TRBJ1-1; D perhaps matches TRBD1 (6 bases). Germline lookup yields CDR1 LGHNT and CDR2 FRNRAP. Trimming shortened V by 4 bases and J by 1 base, and 16 bases separated the two germline ends. There are 16 residues in the CDR3. CDR3 sequence (DNA): TGTGCTAGTGGTTCATATCTCGGACAGTGGAACACTGAAGCTTTCTTT. Protein sequence: CASGSYLGQWNTEAFF.

V and J are TRBV28 and TRBJ1-3, with no clear D. Trimming pared 6 bases from V and 4 bases from J, leaving 13 bases between. Per the germline V gene, CDR1 is MDHEN and CDR2 is SYDVKM. The CDR3 spans 14 residues. The CDR3 loop reads CASSHSYAGNTIYF. CDR3 coding DNA: TGTGCCAGCAGCCACAGTTACGCCGGAAACACCATATATTTT.

This chain links TRBV6-5 with TRBJ2-6; D possibly corresponds to TRBD2 (5 bases). The germline V and J ends were trimmed by 2 bases and 2 bases, with 7 bases remaining between them. Germline values: CDR1 MNHEY, CDR2 SVGAGI. The CDR3 runs to 15 residues. CDR3 protein: CASSYRETGANVLTF. DNA of the CDR3: TGTGCCAGCAGTTACAGGGAGACTGGGGCCAACGTCCTGACTTTC.

The gene calls are TRBV28 and TRBJ2-1; maybe TRBD2 (5 bases). Trimming pared 3 bases from V and 10 bases from J, leaving 10 bases between. CDR1 MDHEN and CDR2 SYDVKM come from the germline V gene. CDR3 length equals 12 residues. The CDR3 is CASSFRPGEQFF. For the CDR3, the DNA is TGTGCCAGCAGTTTTCGACCGGGGGAGCAGTTCTTC.

The sample holds a few counts of this clone. V gene TRBV6-5 combines with J gene TRBJ2-5; perhaps TRBD2 as D (6 bases). The germline V gene has CDR1 MNHEY and CDR2 SVGAGI. V dropped 0 bases and J dropped 6 bases, with 11 bases sitting between them. This CDR3 region has 14 residues. The CDR3 spells CASSYSIGGQTQYF. The CDR3 DNA follows: TGTGCCAGCAGTTACTCGATCGGGGGACAGACCCAGTACTTC.

The chain joins TRBV5-4 to TRBJ1-2; a weak D match, TRBD1 (6 bases). V was shortened by 4 bases and J by 4 bases, with 17 bases between the two germline ends. Per the germline V gene, CDR1 is SGHNT and CDR2 is YYREEE (reference sequence). The CDR3 contains 15 residues. Here the CDR3 reads CASSGGTGKGYGYTF. CDR3 sequence (DNA): TGTGCCAGCAGCGGAGGAACAGGGAAGGGCTATGGCTACACCTTC. The complete variable domain, with remaining parts taken from reference TRBV5-4 and TRBJ1-2, reads ETGVTQSPTHLIKTRGQQVTLRCSSQSGHNTVSWYQQALGQGPQFIFQYYREEENGRGNFPPRFSGLQFPNYSSELNVNALELDDSALYLCASSGGTGKGYGYTFGSGTRLTVV.

The J gene is TRBJ2-1, the V gene TRBV6-5, with TRBD2 matching 7 bases. Germline V CDR1 and CDR2: MNHEY, SVGAGI. With V trimmed by 6 bases and J by 0 bases, 5 bases remained unmatched. The CDR3 totals 15 residues. The CDR3 spells CASSRRENSYNEQFF. In nucleotides, the CDR3 is TGTGCCAGCAGCCGGCGGGAGAACTCCTACAATGAGCAGTTCTTC.

This clone was seen repeatedly, ten times or more. The chain has TRBV6-6 and TRBJ2-7, with D perhaps TRBD1 (6 bases). Germline-derived CDR1 and CDR2 are MNHNY and SVGAGI (reference sequence). The CDR3 loop spans 13 amino acids. Trimming took off 2 bases at V and 6 bases at J, with 11 bases between the two ends. The CDR3 DNA reads TGTGCCAGCAGTTACGAGTGGGGGCGCGAGCAGTACTTC. It encodes CASSYEWGREQYF.

V and J are TRBV6-6 and TRBJ2-2; D gene unclear. The CDR3 consists of 12 residues. Germline CDR1 is MNHNY and CDR2 is SVGAGI (reference sequence). V lost 4 bases and J 16 bases, leaving 16 bases between the germline ends. CDR3 coding DNA: TGTGCCAGCAGTTCCGGCGCGTCGACCCCGTTTTTT. Protein product: CASSSGASTPFF.

Details on this clone: Other nucleotide sequences in the sample specify the same CDR3. The genes are TRBV5-1 and TRBJ1-1, with D maybe TRBD1 (5 bases). Germline V gene lookup returns CDR1 SGHRS and CDR2 YFSETQ. The CDR3 sequence is 15 residues long. Trimming took 0 bases from V and 0 from J, leaving 9 bases between them. The CDR3 nucleotides are TGCGCCAGCAGCTTGGCCGCAGGGCTGAACACTGAAGCTTTCTTT. This encodes CASSLAAGLNTEAFF.

The chain carries TRBV28 and TRBJ2-3; D is uncertain. Germline V gene sequence: CDR1 MDHEN, CDR2 SYDVKM. This CDR3 has 13 amino acids. Trimming took off 8 bases at V and 1 base at J, with 10 bases between the two ends. CDR3 DNA sequence: TGTGCCAGCGGAGTTATGGGCACAGATACGCAGTATTTT. Translation gives CASGVMGTDTQYF.

The chain combines TRBV5-4 with TRBJ2-1, with D perhaps assigned TRBD1 or TRBD2 (5 bases each). V was shortened by 4 bases and J by 8 bases, with 19 bases between the two germline ends. The length of the CDR3 is 15 residues. In germline, CDR1 is SGHNT, CDR2 YYREEE (reference sequence). This chain's CDR3 is CASSVVGDRGDEQFF. The DNA for the CDR3 is TGTGCCAGCAGCGTTGTGGGGGATCGGGGAGATGAGCAGTTCTTC.

This clone was seen a handful of times. The chain combines TRBV9 with TRBJ2-1; D is undetermined. Trimming pared 0 bases from V and 10 bases from J, leaving 14 bases between. The CDR3 consists of 14 residues. Germline assignment: CDR1 SGDLS and CDR2 YYNGEE. The CDR3 protein is CASSVDSTNREQFF. The CDR3 DNA is TGTGCCAGCAGCGTAGACTCGACCAATCGCGAGCAGTTCTTC.

This clone has only a few counts. This chain uses TRBV2 with TRBJ2-4; 7 positions agree with TRBD1. The trim removed 4 bases at V and 3 bases at J, leaving 3 bases unmatched. The CDR3 covers 14 residues. Germline-derived CDR1 and CDR2 are SNHLY and FYNNEI. The CDR3 region has the DNA TGTGCCAGCAGTGGGGACAGAAACAAAAACATTCAGTACTTC. Its protein is CASSGDRNKNIQYF.

The rearrangement joins TRBV6-6 to TRBJ1-5; 9 positions match TRBD1. J was trimmed by 4 bases and V by 0 bases; bases with no gene match: 4. The CDR3 length is 16 residues. Germline V lookup: CDR1 MNHNY, CDR2 SVGAGI (reference sequence). In nucleotides, the CDR3 is TGTGCCAGCAGTTACTCAAGACAGGGGGTAAATCAGCCCCAGCATTTT. Its translation is CASSYSRQGVNQPQHF.